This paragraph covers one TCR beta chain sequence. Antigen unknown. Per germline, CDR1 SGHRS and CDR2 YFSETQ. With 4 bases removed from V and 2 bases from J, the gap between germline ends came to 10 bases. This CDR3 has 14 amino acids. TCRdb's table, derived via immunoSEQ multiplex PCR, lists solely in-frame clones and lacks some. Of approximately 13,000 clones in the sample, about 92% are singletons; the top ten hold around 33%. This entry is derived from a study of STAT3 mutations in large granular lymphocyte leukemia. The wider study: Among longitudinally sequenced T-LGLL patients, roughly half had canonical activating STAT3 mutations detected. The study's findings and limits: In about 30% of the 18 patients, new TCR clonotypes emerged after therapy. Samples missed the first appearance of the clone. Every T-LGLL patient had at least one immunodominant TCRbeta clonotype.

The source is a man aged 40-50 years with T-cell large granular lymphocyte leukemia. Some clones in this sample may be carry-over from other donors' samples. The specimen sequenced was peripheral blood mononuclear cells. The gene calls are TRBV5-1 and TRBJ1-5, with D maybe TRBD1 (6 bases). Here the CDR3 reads CASSPSGGNQPQHF. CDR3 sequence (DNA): TGCGCCAGCAGCCCATCAGGGGGCAATCAGCCCCAGCATTTT.